The 25 T cell receptor beta chains in this list originate from one sample, sequenced in a study of T-cell memory formation after mild COVID-19. TCRdb fed the 5' RACE reads into MiXCR, producing one record per CDR3 protein. The data contain roughly 200,000 distinct CDR3 sequences, about 22% of them singletons. Sequencing input: PBMCs or a T cell subset sorted from them (not recorded which). The receptors originated from an adult woman who had mild COVID-19 (a few samples of this study predate the infection). Cell type and time point are not known.

V usage is TRBV12-3 or TRBV12-4 and J usage is TRBJ1-2; 8 bases fit TRBD1. The CDR3 has 15 residues. The ends lost 4 bases at V and 0 bases at J; junction bases unmatched: 4. For the CDR3, the DNA is TGTGCCAGCAGTTCCCCGACAGGGGCTAACTATGGCTACACCTTC. Translation: CASSSPTGANYGYTF.

This clonotype was recorded a few times. The chain recombines TRBV12-3 or TRBV12-4 with TRBJ1-1, with 7 bases that match TRBD1. Trimming took 2 bases from V and 3 from J; bases not matched to a gene: 9. This CDR3 comprises 16 residues. The CDR3 loop reads CASSLSFYRGDTEAFF. In nucleotides, the CDR3 is TGTGCCAGCAGTTTATCTTTCTACAGGGGCGACACTGAAGCTTTCTTT.

This clonotype was seen a few times. The chain is built from TRBV5-1 and TRBJ1-5; 10 positions agree with TRBD1. Germline assignment: CDR1 SGHRS and CDR2 YFSETQ. Trimming cost V 4 bases and J 6 bases; bases outside gene matches: 7. The CDR3 contains 15 residues. The CDR3 is CASSLGGQGSQPQHF. For the CDR3, the DNA is TGCGCCAGCAGCCTGGGGGGACAGGGGAGTCAGCCCCAGCATTTT.

This clonotype appeared a few times. The chain has TRBV5-8 and TRBJ2-7, with a weak D call TRBD2 (5 bases). This CDR3 contains 14 residues. Germline loops: CDR1 SGHTS, CDR2 YDEGEE. Trimming stripped 1 base from V and 5 bases from J, with 13 bases between. The CDR3 coding sequence is TGTGCCAGCAGCTTGCTTCGGGGTCGGAACGAGCAGTACTTC. Encoded protein: CASSLLRGRNEQYF.

The chain combines TRBV12-3 or TRBV12-4 with TRBJ1-5, with 7 bases lining up with TRBD1. After removal of 7 bases from V and 1 base from J, the junction contained 1 base not matched to a gene. The CDR3 runs 13 residues. The CDR3 coding sequence is TGTGCCAGCAACAGGGGCAGCAATCAGCCCCAGCATTTT. It encodes CASNRGSNQPQHF.

V and J are TRBV7-9 and TRBJ2-7, with 9 bases aligning to TRBD1. Germline values: CDR1 SEHNR, CDR2 FQNEAQ (reference sequence). The V gene end was trimmed by 5 bases and the J gene end by 5 bases; junction bases not matched to a gene: 7. This CDR3 is built from 14 residues. This CDR3 is CASSPPGQGDEQYF. In nucleotides, the CDR3 is TGTGCCAGCAGCCCCCCGGGACAGGGCGACGAGCAGTACTTC. The full variable domain, in which reference TRBV7-9 and TRBJ2-7 provide the parts outside the CDR3, is DTGVSQNPRHKITKRGQNVTFRCDPISEHNRLYWYRQTLGQGPEFLTYFQNEAQLEKSRLLSDRFSAERPKGSFSTLEIQRTEQGDSAMYLCASSPPGQGDEQYFGPGTRLTVT.

This clonotype has only a few counts. The CDR3, as DNA: TGTGCCACCAGCCCAAGGGCTAGCGGGGGTAATGAGCAGTTCTTC. Its translation: CATSPRASGGNEQFF. This chain joins TRBV15 and TRBJ2-1; 10 bases fit TRBD2. J was trimmed by 7 bases and V by 5 bases; bases with no gene match: 8. Germline CDR1 and CDR2: LNHNV and YYDKDF (reference sequence). CDR3 length: 15 residues.

There are a few counts of this clonotype. V gene TRBV7-9 combines with J gene TRBJ2-4; D might be TRBD1 (5 bases). The V end was cut by 0 bases, the J end by 0 bases, with 9 bases between. Germline-derived CDR1 and CDR2 are SEHNR and FQNEAQ (reference sequence). This CDR3 has 16 residues. CDR3 DNA sequence: TGTGCCAGCAGCTTAGCAGGGGATCTAGCCAAAAACATTCAGTACTTC. Protein: CASSLAGDLAKNIQYF.

This chain joins TRBV4-1 and TRBJ2-7; no firm D call. The CDR3 covers 13 residues. V dropped 3 bases and J dropped 8 bases, with 14 bases sitting between them. From germline, CDR1 is MGHRA and CDR2 YSYEKL. The CDR3 reads CASSHGLDGKQYF. In DNA form, the CDR3 reads TGCGCCAGCAGCCATGGTCTCGATGGGAAGCAGTACTTC.

The chain is built from TRBV7-8 and TRBJ2-1; 9 nucleotides agree with TRBD2. The germline V gene has CDR1 SGHVS and CDR2 FQNEAQ. V gave up 6 bases and J gave up 8 bases; unmatched junction bases: 11. The CDR3 extends over 15 amino acids. The CDR3 sequence: CASRTRASGADEQFF. The CDR3, as DNA: TGTGCCAGCAGGACAAGGGCTAGCGGGGCCGATGAGCAGTTCTTC.

The genes are TRBV13 and TRBJ2-1; D could derive from TRBD1 or TRBD2 (5 bases each). In germline, CDR1 is PRHDT, CDR2 FYEKMQ (reference sequence). V was shortened by 5 bases and J by 1 base, with 15 bases between the two germline ends. This CDR3 is built from 16 residues. The CDR3 region is CASSQTGTESYNEQFF. For the CDR3, the DNA is TGTGCCAGCAGCCAAACCGGGACGGAATCCTACAATGAGCAGTTCTTC. Full variable domain (rest looked up from reference TRBV13 and TRBJ2-1): AAGVIQSPRHLIKEKRETATLKCYPIPRHDTVYWYQQGPGQDPQFLISFYEKMQSDKGSIPDRFSAQQFSDYHSELNMSSLELGDSALYFCASSQTGTESYNEQFFGPGTRLTVL.

The chain links TRBV7-9 to TRBJ1-2; TRBD1 matches 7 bases. The CDR3 spans 14 residues. V shed 5 bases, J shed 6 bases, and the junction held 9 bases outside the gene matches. Germline lookup yields CDR1 SEHNR and CDR2 FQNEAQ (reference sequence). The CDR3 DNA follows: TGTGCCAGCAGCCAGGGGGTCTCCTCGGATGGCTACACCTTC. It specifies CASSQGVSSDGYTF.

The rearrangement links TRBV7-9 to TRBJ1-5; TRBD1 is a possible D gene (5 bases). Trimming shortened V by 5 bases and J by 5 bases, and 7 bases separated the two germline ends. The CDR3 runs 12 residues. Germline V gene lookup returns CDR1 SEHNR and CDR2 FQNEAQ (reference sequence). This CDR3 is CASSLRDQPQHF. As DNA, the CDR3 is TGTGCCAGCAGCCTCAGGGATCAGCCCCAGCATTTT. Supplemented by reference TRBV7-9 and TRBJ1-5, the full variable domain reads DTGVSQNPRHKITKRGQNVTFRCDPISEHNRLYWYRQTLGQGPEFLTYFQNEAQLEKSRLLSDRFSAERPKGSFSTLEIQRTEQGDSAMYLCASSLRDQPQHFGDGTRLSIL.

The V call is TRBV7-3, the J call TRBJ2-1, with 8 bases matching TRBD2. The CDR3 contains 16 residues. With V trimmed by 2 bases and J by 8 bases, 11 bases remained unmatched. Looked up from germline, CDR1 is SGHTA and CDR2 is FQGTGA. CDR3 nucleotide sequence: TGTGCCAGCAGCTTAGTGGGGAGCGGGGGTCTCGATGAGCAGTTCTTC. Amino acids: CASSLVGSGGLDEQFF. Complete variable domain (other parts from reference TRBV7-3 and TRBJ2-1): GAGVSQTPSNKVTEKGKYVELRCDPISGHTALYWYRQSLGQGPEFLIYFQGTGAADDSGLPNDRFFAVRPEGSVSTLKIQRTERGDSAVYLCASSLVGSGGLDEQFFGPGTRLTVL.

In this sample, this clonotype turned up a few times. J is TRBJ2-3 and V is TRBV7-9; possibly TRBD1 for D (6 bases). The V end was cut by 4 bases, the J end by 1 base, with 12 bases between. Germline V gene data show CDR1 as SEHNR and CDR2 as FQNEAQ (reference sequence). This CDR3 has 15 residues. In nucleotides, the CDR3 is TGTGCCAGCAGCTCACAGGGTACTGGCACAGATACGCAGTATTTT. Translation: CASSSQGTGTDTQYF.

The chain carries TRBV4-1 and TRBJ2-7; 9 bases are shared with TRBD1. V was clipped by 0 bases and J by 6 bases; unmatched bases: 6. Germline CDR1 reads MGHRA; CDR2 reads YSYEKL. The CDR3 is made up of 15 amino acids. CDR3 DNA: TGCGCCAGCAGCCAAGATCGGACAGGGGTGGGCGAGCAGTACTTC. Residues: CASSQDRTGVGEQYF.

The chain uses TRBV12-3 or TRBV12-4 and TRBJ1-1, with 7 bases lining up with TRBD1. V shed 5 bases and J 4 bases; nucleotides not matched to a gene: 10. The CDR3 covers 15 residues. CDR3 in DNA: TGTGCCAGCAGTGACAGACAGGGCGGAGGCACTGAAGCTTTCTTT. Its translation: CASSDRQGGGTEAFF.

The V call is TRBV7-9, the J call TRBJ2-5, with 9 bases aligning to TRBD2. The CDR3 spans 16 residues. CDR1 is SEHNR and CDR2 is FQNEAQ in the germline V gene (reference sequence). The junction had 4 bases not matched to a gene; V was cut back by 1 base and J by 1 base. CDR3 sequence reads: CASSLGPSGVQETQYF. CDR3 sequence (DNA): TGTGCCAGCAGCTTAGGGCCTAGCGGGGTCCAAGAGACCCAGTACTTC.

The rearrangement joins TRBV7-2 to TRBJ2-5; D uncertain. Germline CDR1 and CDR2: SGHTA and FQGNSA. Trimming cost V 6 bases and J 4 bases, with 15 bases left between them. The CDR3 is made up of 14 amino acids. The CDR3 loop reads CASRFLALSETQYF. The CDR3 bases are TGTGCCAGCAGGTTTCTTGCCCTTTCAGAGACCCAGTACTTC.

This clonotype was seen ten or more times. V gene TRBV9 combines with J gene TRBJ2-7; the match to TRBD1 covers 9 bases. With 0 bases clipped from V and 6 bases from J, the junction kept 7 bases outside the gene matches. In germline, CDR1 is SGDLS, CDR2 YYNGEE. The CDR3 has 15 residues. The chain's CDR3 is CASSVDAGTGSEQYF. The DNA for the CDR3 is TGTGCCAGCAGCGTAGACGCCGGGACAGGGTCCGAGCAGTACTTC.

This sequence joins TRBV4-1 and TRBJ1-2, with 9 bases lining up with TRBD1. The germline gives CDR1 MGHRA, CDR2 YSYEKL. The CDR3 is made up of 15 amino acids. V was clipped by 6 bases and J by 6 bases; unmatched bases: 11. CDR3: CASRRTGEWIDGYTF. Here the CDR3 DNA reads TGCGCCAGCAGGAGGACAGGGGAATGGATCGATGGCTACACCTTC.

This clonotype was observed a few times. The chain recombines TRBV4-3 with TRBJ2-3; D might be TRBD2 (6 bases). The CDR3 spans 17 residues. Germline values: CDR1 LGHNA, CDR2 YSLEER. V was trimmed by 0 bases and J by 5 bases, leaving 18 bases between them. CDR3 loop: CASSQDPGLDDRDTQYF. CDR3 in DNA: TGCGCCAGCAGCCAAGACCCGGGACTCGATGATCGAGATACGCAGTATTTT.

This clonotype was recorded a few times. The rearrangement links TRBV5-1 to TRBJ2-1, with D tentatively TRBD2 (5 bases). Germline assignment: CDR1 SGHRS and CDR2 YFSETQ. The CDR3 is 13 residues long. V dropped 0 bases and J dropped 8 bases, with 9 bases sitting between them. The CDR3: CASSLADGDEQFF. For the CDR3, the DNA is TGCGCCAGCAGCTTGGCCGACGGGGATGAGCAGTTCTTC.

The genes are TRBV4-1 and TRBJ1-5, with D possibly being TRBD1 (5 bases). The CDR3 totals 16 residues. V lost 4 bases and J 2 bases, leaving 15 bases between the germline ends. CDR1 and CDR2 (germline): MGHRA, YSYEKL. This CDR3 is CASSLTGHGGNQPQHF. CDR3 nucleotide sequence: TGCGCCAGCAGCCTTACAGGCCACGGGGGCAATCAGCCCCAGCATTTT.

This clonotype has more than one count but fewer than ten. The chain combines TRBV7-3 with TRBJ2-2; D is perhaps TRBD1 (5 bases). CDR3 length equals 15 residues. Germline V gene data show CDR1 as SGHTA and CDR2 as FQGTGA. Trimming cost V 5 bases and J 3 bases, with 13 bases left between them. The CDR3 DNA sequence: TGTGCCAGCAGCCGTGTAAGGGGTTACACCGGGGAGCTGTTTTTT. This gives the protein CASSRVRGYTGELFF.